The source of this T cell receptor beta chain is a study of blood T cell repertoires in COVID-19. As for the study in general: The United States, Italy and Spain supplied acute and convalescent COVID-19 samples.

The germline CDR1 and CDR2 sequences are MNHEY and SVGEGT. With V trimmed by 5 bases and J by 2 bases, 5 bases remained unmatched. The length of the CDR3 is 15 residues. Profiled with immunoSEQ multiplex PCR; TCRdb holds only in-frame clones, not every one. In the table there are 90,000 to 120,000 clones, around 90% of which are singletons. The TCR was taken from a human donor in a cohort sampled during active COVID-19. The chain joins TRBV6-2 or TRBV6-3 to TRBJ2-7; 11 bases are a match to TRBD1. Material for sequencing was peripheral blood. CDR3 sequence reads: CASSQGTGGPYEQYF. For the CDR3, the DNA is TGTGCCAGCAGTCAAGGGACAGGGGGGCCCTACGAGCAGTACTTC.